This T cell receptor (beta chain) was identified during a study of molecular identifiers for immune sequencing clone quantification (dated by TCRdb to about 2018). For the wider study: For a replicate experiment, the RNA from either about 20,000 or 100,000 naive CD8 T cells was divided into five aliquots, and four of those aliquots went on to sequencing. This methods study benchmarked molecular-identifier clustering-based TCR repertoire sequencing (MIDCIRS) and TCR RNA copy counting, using CD8 T cells to do so.

To prepare the library, PCR was applied. Sequencing took place on a NextSeq 500. Bulk TCR libraries were prepared as previously described, using TCR primers listed in Table S5. Total RNA was purified with the Qiagen AllPrep DNA/RNA kit. Before analysis, reads from multiple sequencing runs of one library were combined. In the source study's methods: Reads were retained only if their TCR constant sequence matched exactly, and those retained reads were trimmed to 150 nt and grouped according to their 12-nt molecular barcodes. Reads in each barcode group were sub-clustered using a 15% Levenshtein threshold, and a quality-weighted consensus sequence was built for each RNA molecule. Non-functional sequences were excluded, and lower-count sequences lying one edit away from another sequence were also excluded. Based on a fit of two negative binomial distributions, barcode sub-clusters having less than 20% of the maximum read count were discarded. TCRdb's own reprocessing of the public reads used fastp at Q25 and MiXCR and kept productive beta chains. Entries that share a CDR3 protein sequence are merged under the most common genes and DNA. What appears here as the V and J calls and clone size reflects TCRdb's work, not the paper's. Across this sample there are about 510,000 distinct CDR3 sequences, with about 25% seen only once. Of the sample, around 0.8% falls within the top ten clones.

The full study reports these points: Modeling gave about 3.2 recovered TCR RNA copies per cell versus approximately 9 by digital PCR, implying approximately 30% capture efficiency. When barcode sub-clustering was left out, chimeric consensus sequences inflated TCR diversity, with chimeras reaching as high as 47%. The sizes of highly expanded clones could end up underestimated when identical TCR molecules share a barcode. In CMV-specific effector cells, clones with more than 20 RNA copies contained over 99% of molecules, whereas in naive cells such clones contained under 1% of molecules. The naive libraries included spiked-in Jurkat TCR RNA (more than nine copies' worth), and this Jurkat TCR RNA is not part of the donor repertoire. Spiked-in Jurkat TCR RNA equal to a single cell's worth was reported to be detectable even within 1,200,000 naive CD8 T cells.

Naive CD8 T cell libraries were made from roughly 20,000 to 1,000,000 sorted cells using 10%, 30% or 50% of purified RNA. Naive CD8 T cells, defined as CD8+CD4-CCR7+CD45RA+, were FACS-sorted into RLT Plus buffer on a BD FACSAria II. Roughly 10 TCR copies' worth of Jurkat RNA were spiked into about 20,000-1,100,000 naive CD8 T cell samples to test detection sensitivity. CD8 T cells were enriched using RosetteSep CD8+ T Cell Enrichment Cocktail and Ficoll-Paque, and the enriched cells then underwent ACK red cell lysis. This clonotype turned up a few times. Its specific antigen is unknown. The sample holds no much larger clone one base away, and base qualities are not on file. From cysteine to phenylalanine, the CDR3 is 16 amino acids long. Only the CDR3 part of the read is kept: 48 bases, read in frame from the first base. Trimming takes 3 bases off V and 1 base off J; junction bases not matched to a gene: 6. Sequences LNHDA (CDR1) and SQIVND (CDR2) are obtained from the germline V gene (reference sequence).

The V gene is TRBV19 and the J gene is TRBJ1-5; 7 bases in the middle match TRBD1. The receptor's source is a human donor in good health. Some libraries in this study had Jurkat cell RNA spiked in. Input material: naive CD8+ T cells from blood, with Jurkat cell RNA spiked in. Read against the paper, the sample's cell subset or site label means: FACS-sorted CD8+CD4-CCR7+CD45RA+ naive T cells. The sequenced DNA: TGTGCCAGTAGTATCGGGACCAGGGGGAGCAATCAGCCCCAGCATTTT. It translates as CASSIGTRGSNQPQHF.